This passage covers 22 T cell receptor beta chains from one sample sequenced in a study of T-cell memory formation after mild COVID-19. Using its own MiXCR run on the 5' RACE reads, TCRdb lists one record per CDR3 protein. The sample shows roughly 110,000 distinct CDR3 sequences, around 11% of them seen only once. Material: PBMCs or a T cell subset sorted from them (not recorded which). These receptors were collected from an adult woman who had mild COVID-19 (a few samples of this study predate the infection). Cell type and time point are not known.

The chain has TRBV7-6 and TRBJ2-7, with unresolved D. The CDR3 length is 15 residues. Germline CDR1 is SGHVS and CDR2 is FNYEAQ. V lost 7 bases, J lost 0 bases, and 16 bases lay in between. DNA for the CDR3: TGTGCCAGCACCGCAACAGTAGGGAACTCCTACGAGCAGTACTTC. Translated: CASTATVGNSYEQYF.

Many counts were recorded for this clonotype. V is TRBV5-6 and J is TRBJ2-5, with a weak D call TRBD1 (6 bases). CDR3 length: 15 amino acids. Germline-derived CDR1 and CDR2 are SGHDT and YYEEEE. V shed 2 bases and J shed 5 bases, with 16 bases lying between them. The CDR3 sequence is CASSFKQGRLETQYF. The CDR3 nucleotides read TGTGCCAGCAGCTTTAAACAGGGACGGCTCGAGACCCAGTACTTC.

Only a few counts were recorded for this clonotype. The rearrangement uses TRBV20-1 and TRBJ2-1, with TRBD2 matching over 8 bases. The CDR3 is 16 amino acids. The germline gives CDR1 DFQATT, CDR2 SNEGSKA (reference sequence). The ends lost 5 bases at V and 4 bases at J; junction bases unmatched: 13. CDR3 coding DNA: TGCAGTGCTCCTGGGGGCTATAGCGGGGCTTACAATGAGCAGTTCTTC. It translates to CSAPGGYSGAYNEQFF.

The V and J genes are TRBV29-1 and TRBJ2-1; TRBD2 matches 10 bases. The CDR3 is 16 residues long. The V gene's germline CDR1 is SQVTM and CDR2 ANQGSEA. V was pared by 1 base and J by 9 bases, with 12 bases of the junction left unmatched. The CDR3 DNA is TGCAGCGTTGAAGGGCTAGCGGGAGCCCAGTGGTTTGAGCAGTTCTTC. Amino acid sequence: CSVEGLAGAQWFEQFF.

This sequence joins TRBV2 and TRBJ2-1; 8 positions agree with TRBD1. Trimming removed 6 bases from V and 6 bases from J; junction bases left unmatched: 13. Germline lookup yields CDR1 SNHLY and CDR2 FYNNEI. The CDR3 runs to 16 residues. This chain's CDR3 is CASRNSTGASANEQFF. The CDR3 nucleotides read TGTGCCAGCAGGAATTCGACAGGGGCATCCGCCAATGAGCAGTTCTTC. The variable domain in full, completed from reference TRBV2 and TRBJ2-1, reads EPEVTQTPSHQVTQMGQEVILRCVPISNHLYFYWYRQILGQKVEFLVSFYNNEISEKSEIFDDQFSVERPDGSNFTLKIRSTKLEDSAMYFCASRNSTGASANEQFFGPGTRLTVL.

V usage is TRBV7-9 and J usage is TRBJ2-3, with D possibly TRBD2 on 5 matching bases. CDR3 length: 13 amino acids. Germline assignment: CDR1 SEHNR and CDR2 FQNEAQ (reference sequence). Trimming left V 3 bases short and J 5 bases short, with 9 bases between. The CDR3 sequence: CASSFPDLDTQYF. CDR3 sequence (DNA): TGTGCCAGCAGCTTTCCGGACTTAGATACGCAGTATTTT.

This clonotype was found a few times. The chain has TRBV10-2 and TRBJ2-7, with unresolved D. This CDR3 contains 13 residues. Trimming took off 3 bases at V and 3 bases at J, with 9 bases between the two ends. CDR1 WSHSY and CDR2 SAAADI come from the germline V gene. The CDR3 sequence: CASSDYRFYEQYF. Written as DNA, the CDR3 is TGCGCCAGCAGTGATTACAGATTCTACGAGCAGTACTTC.

CDR3 region: CASSLGLELLDTQYF. For the CDR3, the DNA is TGTGCCAGCAGTTTGGGACTAGAACTCCTAGATACGCAGTATTTT. The genes are TRBV27 and TRBJ2-3, with 8 bases that match TRBD2. Germline assignment: CDR1 MNHEY and CDR2 SMNVEV (reference sequence). J gave up 5 bases and V 3 bases, and 7 bases lay outside the gene matches. CDR3 length: 15 residues.

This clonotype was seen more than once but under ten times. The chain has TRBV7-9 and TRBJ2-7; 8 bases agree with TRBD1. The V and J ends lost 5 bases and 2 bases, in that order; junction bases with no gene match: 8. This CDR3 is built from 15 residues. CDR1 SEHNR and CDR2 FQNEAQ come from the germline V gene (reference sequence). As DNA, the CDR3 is TGTGCCAGCAGCCACAACAGGGGGTTGACCTACGAGCAGTACTTC. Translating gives CASSHNRGLTYEQYF.

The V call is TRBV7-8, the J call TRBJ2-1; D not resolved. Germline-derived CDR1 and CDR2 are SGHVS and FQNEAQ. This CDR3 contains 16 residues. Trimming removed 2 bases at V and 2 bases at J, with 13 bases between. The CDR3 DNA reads TGTGCCAGCAGCTTATCCGGCAGGTCCGCCTACAATGAGCAGTTCTTC. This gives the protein CASSLSGRSAYNEQFF.

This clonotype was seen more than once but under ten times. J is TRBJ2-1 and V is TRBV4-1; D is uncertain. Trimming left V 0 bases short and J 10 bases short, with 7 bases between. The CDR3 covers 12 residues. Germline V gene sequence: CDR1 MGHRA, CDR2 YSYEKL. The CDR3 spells CASSQERREQFF. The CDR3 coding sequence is TGCGCCAGCAGCCAAGAGCGCCGCGAGCAGTTCTTC.

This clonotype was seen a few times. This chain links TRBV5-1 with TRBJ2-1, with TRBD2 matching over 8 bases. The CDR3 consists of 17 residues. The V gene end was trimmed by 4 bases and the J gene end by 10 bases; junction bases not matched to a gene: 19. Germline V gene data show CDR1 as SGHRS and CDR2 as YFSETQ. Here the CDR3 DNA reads TGCGCCAGCAGCCTTCCACCGGGACTAGTGGGTTTAGGGGAGCAGTTCTTC. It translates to CASSLPPGLVGLGEQFF.

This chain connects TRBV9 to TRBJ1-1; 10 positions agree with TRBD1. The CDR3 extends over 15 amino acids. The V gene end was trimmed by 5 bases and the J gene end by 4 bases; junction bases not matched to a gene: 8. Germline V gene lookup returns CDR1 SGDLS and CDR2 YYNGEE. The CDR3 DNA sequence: TGTGCCAGCAGTTGGACAGGGGGACTGGGCACTGAAGCTTTCTTT. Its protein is CASSWTGGLGTEAFF. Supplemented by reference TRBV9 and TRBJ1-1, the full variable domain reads DSGVTQTPKHLITATGQRVTLRCSPRSGDLSVYWYQQSLDQGLQFLIQYYNGEERAKGNILERFSAQQFPDLHSELNLSSLELGDSALYFCASSWTGGLGTEAFFGQGTRLTVV.

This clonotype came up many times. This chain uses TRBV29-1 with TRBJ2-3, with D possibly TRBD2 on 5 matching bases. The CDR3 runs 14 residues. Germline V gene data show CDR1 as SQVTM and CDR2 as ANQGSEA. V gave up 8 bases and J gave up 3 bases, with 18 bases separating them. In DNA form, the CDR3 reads TGCAGCACCGCGTCCGAGAGGACTACAGATACGCAGTATTTT. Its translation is CSTASERTTDTQYF.

CDR3 residues: CAISESLLSDRAYEQYF. CDR3 nucleotides: TGTGCCATCAGTGAGTCGCTGCTTTCGGACAGAGCCTACGAGCAGTACTTC. The gene calls are TRBV10-3 and TRBJ2-7; weak D call: TRBD1 (6 bases). The V end lost 0 bases, the J end lost 2 bases, and 17 bases lay between the germline ends. The germline CDR1 and CDR2 sequences are ENHRY and SYGVKD. CDR3 length: 17 residues.

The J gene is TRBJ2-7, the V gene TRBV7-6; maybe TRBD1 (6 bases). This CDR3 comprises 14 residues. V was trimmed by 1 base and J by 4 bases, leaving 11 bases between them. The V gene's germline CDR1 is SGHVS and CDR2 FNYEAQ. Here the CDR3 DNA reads TGTGCCAGCAGCTTAGGTGCAGGGGAGTACGAGCAGTACTTC. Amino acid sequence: CASSLGAGEYEQYF.

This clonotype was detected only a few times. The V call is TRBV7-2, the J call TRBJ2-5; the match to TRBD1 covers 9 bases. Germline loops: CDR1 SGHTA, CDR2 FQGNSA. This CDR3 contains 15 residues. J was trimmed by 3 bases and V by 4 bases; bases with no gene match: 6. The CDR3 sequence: CASSSDRGLKETQYF. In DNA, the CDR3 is TGTGCCAGCAGCTCGGACAGGGGTTTGAAAGAGACCCAGTACTTC.

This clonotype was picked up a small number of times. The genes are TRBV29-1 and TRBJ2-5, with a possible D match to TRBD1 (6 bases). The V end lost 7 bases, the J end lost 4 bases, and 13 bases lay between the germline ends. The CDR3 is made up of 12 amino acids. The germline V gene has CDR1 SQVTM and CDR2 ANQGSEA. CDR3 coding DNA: TGCAGCGCTCGCAGAGGGGGAGAGACCCAGTACTTC. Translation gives CSARRGGETQYF.

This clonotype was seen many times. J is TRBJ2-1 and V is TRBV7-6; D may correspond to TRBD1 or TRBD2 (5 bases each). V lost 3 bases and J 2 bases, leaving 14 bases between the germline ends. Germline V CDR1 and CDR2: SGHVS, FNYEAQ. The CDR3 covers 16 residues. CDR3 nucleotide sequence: TGTGCCAGCAGCTTGTCGAGGGGACCTACCTACAATGAGCAGTTCTTC. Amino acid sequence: CASSLSRGPTYNEQFF.

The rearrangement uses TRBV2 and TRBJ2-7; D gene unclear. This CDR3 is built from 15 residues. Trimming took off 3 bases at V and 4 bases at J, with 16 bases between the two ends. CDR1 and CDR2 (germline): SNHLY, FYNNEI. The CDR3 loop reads CASSELGRSRYEQYF. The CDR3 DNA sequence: TGTGCCAGCAGTGAGTTAGGGCGGAGCCGTTACGAGCAGTACTTC.

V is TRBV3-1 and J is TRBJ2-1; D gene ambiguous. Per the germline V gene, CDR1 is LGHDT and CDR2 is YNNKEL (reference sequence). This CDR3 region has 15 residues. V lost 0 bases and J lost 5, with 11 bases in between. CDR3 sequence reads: CASSQEGGSDNEQFF. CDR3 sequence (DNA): TGTGCCAGCAGCCAAGAAGGCGGATCAGACAATGAGCAGTTCTTC.

In DNA, the CDR3 is TGTGCCAGCAGCCCGGCGGGGAGCACTGAAGCTTTCTTT. Amino acids: CASSPAGSTEAFF. The V and J genes are TRBV7-9 and TRBJ1-1; D remains ambiguous. Trimming stripped 5 bases from V and 4 bases from J, with 11 bases between. The CDR3 consists of 13 residues. Germline-derived CDR1 and CDR2 are SEHNR and FQNEAQ (reference sequence).